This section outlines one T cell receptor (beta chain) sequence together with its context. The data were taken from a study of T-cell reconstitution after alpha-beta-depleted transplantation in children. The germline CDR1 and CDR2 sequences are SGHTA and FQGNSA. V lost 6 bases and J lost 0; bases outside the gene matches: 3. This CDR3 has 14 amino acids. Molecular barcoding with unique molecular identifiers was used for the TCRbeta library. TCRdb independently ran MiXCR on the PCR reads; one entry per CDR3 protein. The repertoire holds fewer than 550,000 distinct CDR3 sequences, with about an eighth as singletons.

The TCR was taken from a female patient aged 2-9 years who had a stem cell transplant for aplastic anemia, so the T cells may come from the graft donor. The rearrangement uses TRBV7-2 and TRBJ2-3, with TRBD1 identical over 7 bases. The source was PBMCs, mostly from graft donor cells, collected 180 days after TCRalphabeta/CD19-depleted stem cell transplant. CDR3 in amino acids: CASRRGLSTDTQYF. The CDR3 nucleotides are TGTGCCAGCAGGAGGGGGCTCAGCACAGATACGCAGTATTTT.